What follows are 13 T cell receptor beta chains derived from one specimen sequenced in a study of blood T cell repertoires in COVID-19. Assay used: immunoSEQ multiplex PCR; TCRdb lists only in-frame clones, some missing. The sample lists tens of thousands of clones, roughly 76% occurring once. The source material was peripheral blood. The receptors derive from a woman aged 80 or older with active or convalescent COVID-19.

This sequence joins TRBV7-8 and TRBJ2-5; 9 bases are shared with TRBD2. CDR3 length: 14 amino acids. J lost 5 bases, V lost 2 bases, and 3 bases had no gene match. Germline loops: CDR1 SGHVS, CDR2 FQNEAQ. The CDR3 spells CASSLRLAEETQYF. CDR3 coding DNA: TGTGCCAGCAGCTTAAGACTAGCGGAGGAGACCCAGTACTTC.

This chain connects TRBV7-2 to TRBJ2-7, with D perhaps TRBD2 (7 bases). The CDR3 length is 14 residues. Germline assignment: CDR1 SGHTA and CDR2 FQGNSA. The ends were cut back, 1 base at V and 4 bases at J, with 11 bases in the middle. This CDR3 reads CASSLDGGPYEQYF. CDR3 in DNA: TGTGCCAGCAGCTTAGACGGGGGGCCGTACGAGCAGTACTTC.

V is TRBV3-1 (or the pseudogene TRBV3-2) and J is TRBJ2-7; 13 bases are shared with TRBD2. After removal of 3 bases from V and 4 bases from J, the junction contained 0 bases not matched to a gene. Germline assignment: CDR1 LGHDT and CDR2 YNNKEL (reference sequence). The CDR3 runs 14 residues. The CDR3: CASSQGLAGYEQYF. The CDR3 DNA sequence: TGTGCCAGCAGCCAGGGACTAGCGGGGTACGAGCAGTACTTC.

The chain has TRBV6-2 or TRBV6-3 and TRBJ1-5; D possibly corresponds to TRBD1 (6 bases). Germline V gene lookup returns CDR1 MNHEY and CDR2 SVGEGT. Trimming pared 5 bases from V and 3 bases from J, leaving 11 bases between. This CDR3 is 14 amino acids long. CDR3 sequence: CASSITGLNQPQHF. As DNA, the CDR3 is TGTGCCAGCAGTATAACAGGGCTCAATCAGCCCCAGCATTTT.

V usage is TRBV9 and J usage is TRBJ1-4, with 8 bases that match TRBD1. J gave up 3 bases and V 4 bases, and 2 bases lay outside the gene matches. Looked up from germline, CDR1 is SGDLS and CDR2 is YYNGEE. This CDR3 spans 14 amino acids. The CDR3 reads CASSQGAANEKLFF. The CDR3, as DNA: TGTGCCAGCAGCCAGGGGGCAGCTAATGAAAAACTGTTTTTT.

DNA for the CDR3: TGTGCCAGCAGCTTCGGCGGGGGGGCGAACACCGGGGAGCTGTTTTTT. Protein sequence: CASSFGGGANTGELFF. V and J are TRBV7-2 and TRBJ2-2; 9 positions match TRBD2. J was trimmed by 0 bases and V by 3 bases; bases with no gene match: 2. Germline CDR1 is SGHTA and CDR2 is FQGNSA. This CDR3 is 16 amino acids long. The full variable domain, with the rest looked up from reference TRBV7-2 and TRBJ2-2, is GAGVSQSPSNKVTEKGKDVELRCDPISGHTALYWYRQSLGQGLEFLIYFQGNSAPDKSGLPSDRFSAERTGGSVSTLTIQRTQQEDSAVYLCASSFGGGANTGELFFGEGSRLTVL.

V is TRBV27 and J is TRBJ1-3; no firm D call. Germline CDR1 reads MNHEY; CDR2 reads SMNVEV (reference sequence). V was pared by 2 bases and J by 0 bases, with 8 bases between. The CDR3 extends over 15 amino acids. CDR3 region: CASSLNVYSGNTIYF. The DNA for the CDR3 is TGTGCCAGCAGTTTAAACGTCTACTCTGGAAACACCATATATTTT.

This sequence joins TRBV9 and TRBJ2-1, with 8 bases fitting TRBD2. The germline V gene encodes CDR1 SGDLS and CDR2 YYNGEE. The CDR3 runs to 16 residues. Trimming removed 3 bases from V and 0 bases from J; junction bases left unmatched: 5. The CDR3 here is CASSAGRGVSYNEQFF. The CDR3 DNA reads TGTGCCAGCAGCGCCGGGCGGGGGGTCTCCTACAATGAGCAGTTCTTC.

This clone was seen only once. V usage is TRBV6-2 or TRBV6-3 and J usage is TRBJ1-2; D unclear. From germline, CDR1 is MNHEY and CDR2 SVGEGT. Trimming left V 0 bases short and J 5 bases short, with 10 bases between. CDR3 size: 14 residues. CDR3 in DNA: TGTGCCAGCAGTTACTCGGGAGGGAGGTATGGCTACACCTTC. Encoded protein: CASSYSGGRYGYTF.

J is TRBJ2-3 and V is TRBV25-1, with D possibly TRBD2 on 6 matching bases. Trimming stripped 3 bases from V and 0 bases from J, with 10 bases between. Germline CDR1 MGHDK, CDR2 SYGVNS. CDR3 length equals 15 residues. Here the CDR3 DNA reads TGTGCCAGCAGTGAGCGGGGACCTAGCACAGATACGCAGTATTTT. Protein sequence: CASSERGPSTDTQYF. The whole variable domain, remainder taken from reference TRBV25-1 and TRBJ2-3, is EADIYQTPRYLVIGTGKKITLECSQTMGHDKMYWYQQDPGMELHLIHYSYGVNSTEKGDLSSESTVSRIRTEHFPLTLESARPSHTSQYLCASSERGPSTDTQYFGPGTRLTVL.

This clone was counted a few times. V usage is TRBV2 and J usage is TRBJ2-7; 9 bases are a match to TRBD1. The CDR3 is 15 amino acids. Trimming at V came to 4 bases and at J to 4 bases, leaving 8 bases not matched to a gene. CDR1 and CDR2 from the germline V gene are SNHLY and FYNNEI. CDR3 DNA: TGTGCCAGCAGTGTGGGACAGGGAGCCTATTACGAGCAGTACTTC. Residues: CASSVGQGAYYEQYF.

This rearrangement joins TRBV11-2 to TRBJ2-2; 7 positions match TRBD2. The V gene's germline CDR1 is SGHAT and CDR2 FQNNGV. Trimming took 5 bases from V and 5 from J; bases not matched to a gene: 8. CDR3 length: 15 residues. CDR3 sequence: CASSRARGRTGELFF. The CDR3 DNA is TGTGCCAGCAGCCGCGCGCGGGGGAGAACCGGGGAGCTGTTTTTT.

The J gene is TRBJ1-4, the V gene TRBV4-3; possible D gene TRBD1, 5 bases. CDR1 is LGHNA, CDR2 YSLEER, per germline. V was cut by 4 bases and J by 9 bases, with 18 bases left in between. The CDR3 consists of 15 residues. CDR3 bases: TGCGCCAGCAGCCTTGGCGGATTGCGGGGGAAAAAACTGTTTTTT. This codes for CASSLGGLRGKKLFF.